The clone carrying this T cell receptor (beta chain) was seen only a few times. The antigen remains unidentified. This specimen belongs to a study of T cell repertoires in cytomegalovirus infection. The wider study: HLA-B-restricted CMV epitopes that are well studied, plus recently identified HLA-C-restricted ones, were used by the study. Carrying CMV and the relevant HLA type showed in public TCR beta signatures.

TCRdb used MiXCR to reprocess the reads, holding one entry per CDR3 protein. The table records some 350,000 distinct CDR3 sequences, 34% of them present only once. Overall study results and limits: Dominating the ex vivo response were TCR beta clonotypes that were CMV-specific and HLA-C-restricted.

This clonotype was sampled from a human donor in good health (CMV status not recorded). Some clones in this sample may be carry-over from other donors' samples. The material was cultured PBMCs, obtained from culture after CMV antigen stimulation.

The CDR3: CASSQGEGQLGLTDTQYF. The CDR3 bases are TGCGCCAGCAGCCAAGGGGAGGGACAGCTAGGTCTTACAGATACGCAGTATTTT. The rearrangement links TRBV4-1 to TRBJ2-3, with D perhaps TRBD1 or TRBD2 (7 bases each). V lost 1 base to trimming and J lost 3 bases, with 20 bases between them. The CDR3 contains 18 residues. Germline V gives CDR1 MGHRA, CDR2 YSYEKL.